This T cell receptor (beta chain) was sequenced for a study of OX40 agonist ivuxolimab in advanced cancers. Study-wide results and limits: The study found that CD8+ T cells averaged more expanded clones than CD4+. Researchers did not determine the expanded peripheral T cells' antigen specificity.

Comments on this clone: What it binds is not known.

There are 16 residues in the CDR3. V was trimmed by 4 bases and J by 8 bases, leaving 21 bases between them. Blood sampling was done at baseline, cycle 4 day 1, and cycle 7 day 1. Assay: immunoSEQ multiplex PCR; the TCRdb copy retains only in-frame clones and omits some. The sample has roughly 40,000 clones; 85% to 90% are singletons. The sequence was obtained from an adult with an advanced solid tumor such as melanoma, head and neck, liver or kidney cancer. The chain couples TRBV23-1 to TRBJ1-3; a weak D match, TRBD1 (6 bases). TRBV23-1 is recorded as an ORF, its role being uncertain. The sample in question was CD4+ or CD8+ T cells sorted from blood, obtained in a trial of the OX40 agonist ivuxolimab. CDR3 sequence (DNA): TGCGCCAGCAGTCGCGAAACCCAGGGGTGGGAGGACACCATATATTTT. Encoded protein: CASSRETQGWEDTIYF.